The 11 T cell receptor beta chains below all came from one sample that was sequenced in a study of blood T cells in healthy people across ages. It was with a sample-barcoded 5' primer and a J-beta primer mix that a second PCR of roughly 7 to 12 cycles was run. Each CDR3 protein gets one entry after TCRdb re-called the 5' RACE reads with MiXCR. Here the sample spans more than 450,000 distinct CDR3 sequences, about 28% being singletons. The same data also went into a second study, on T cells of mothers and their children.

The sample was blood. The receptors come from a boy under 10 years old in good health.

The chain employs TRBV9 and TRBJ2-7; no definite D call. V was cut by 0 bases and J by 3 bases, with 13 bases left in between. CDR3 length equals 15 residues. CDR1 is SGDLS and CDR2 is YYNGEE in the germline V gene. As DNA, the CDR3 is TGTGCCAGCAGCGTAGGCGAGACACCCTACTACGAGCAGTACTTC. Encoded protein: CASSVGETPYYEQYF.

This clonotype has more than one count but fewer than ten. The chain joins TRBV29-1 to TRBJ2-2; 8 nucleotides line up with TRBD1. This CDR3 spans 15 amino acids. Germline CDR1 reads SQVTM; CDR2 reads ANQGSEA. The junction had 14 bases not matched to a gene; V was cut back by 7 bases and J by 7 bases. This chain's CDR3 is CSAQGIDRGIGELFF. The CDR3 DNA sequence: TGCAGCGCCCAGGGGATCGACAGGGGTATCGGGGAGCTGTTTTTT.

This chain links TRBV27 with TRBJ1-5, with D perhaps TRBD1 (6 bases). Deletions cut 2 bases from V and 0 bases from J, with 8 bases between. The CDR3 consists of 15 residues. From germline, CDR1 is MNHEY and CDR2 SMNVEV (reference sequence). CDR3 in amino acids: CASSLTGSSNQPQHF. Written as DNA, the CDR3 is TGTGCCAGCAGTTTAACAGGGTCTAGCAATCAGCCCCAGCATTTT.

This clonotype was seen many times. This chain links TRBV7-9 with TRBJ2-5; tentatively, D is TRBD1 (5 bases). V was clipped by 5 bases and J by 1 base, with 8 bases between them. This CDR3 region has 13 residues. Per germline, CDR1 SEHNR and CDR2 FQNEAQ (reference sequence). The CDR3: CASSPTVQETQYF. Here the CDR3 DNA reads TGTGCCAGCAGCCCGACAGTCCAAGAGACCCAGTACTTC.

This clonotype was observed a handful of times. The chain carries TRBV6-2 or TRBV6-3 and TRBJ2-2, with D perhaps TRBD1 (6 bases). This CDR3 is 16 amino acids long. CDR1 MNHEY and CDR2 SVGEGT come from the germline V gene. Trimming shortened V by 1 base and J by 6 bases, and 15 bases separated the two germline ends. CDR3 in DNA: TGTGCCAGCAGTTACTACAGGGAATACTTGGCCGGGGAGCTGTTTTTT. Protein product: CASSYYREYLAGELFF.

The V gene is TRBV25-1, the J gene TRBJ2-1, with D tentatively TRBD2 (6 bases). Between the trimmed V and J ends, which lost 1 base and 10 bases, there was a span of 20 bases. The CDR3 runs 16 residues. Germline V lookup: CDR1 MGHDK, CDR2 SYGVNS. The CDR3 is CASSESEGSANLEQFF. Written as DNA, the CDR3 is TGTGCCAGCAGTGAATCGGAGGGTTCGGCCAACCTAGAGCAGTTCTTC.

The rearrangement links TRBV21-1 to TRBJ2-7; TRBD1, the table's D call, was not compared with the DNA. TRBV21-1 is an annotated pseudogene. CDR3 length: 14 residues. The CDR3 sequence: CASRGTGVYYEQYF. The CDR3 region has the DNA TGTGCCAGCAGGGGGACAGGGGTCTACTACGAGCAGTACTTC.

With regard to this clonotype: At one end the junction does not follow the germline gene, possibly because of a read error. The chain uses TRBV11-2 and TRBJ2-1, with 12 bases aligning to TRBD2. The CDR3 has 15 amino acids. Looked up from germline, CDR1 is SGHAT and CDR2 is FQNNGV. CDR3 DNA sequence: TGTGTCAGCAGCGAGACTAGCGGGAGTGGCAATGAGCAGTTCTTC. This gives the protein CVSSETSGSGNEQFF.

This clonotype came up a few times. V usage is TRBV7-2 and J usage is TRBJ2-2, with 8 positions matching TRBD2. The CDR3 sequence is 17 residues long. Germline CDR1 SGHTA, CDR2 FQGNSA. The ends lost 9 bases at V and 3 bases at J; junction bases unmatched: 15. The CDR3 DNA sequence: TGTGCCAGGCCTCGATGGGCGGGGGGCTGGGACACCGGGGAGCTGTTTTTT. Protein: CARPRWAGGWDTGELFF.

V and J are TRBV6-5 and TRBJ1-1; maybe TRBD1 (6 bases). Trimming left V 6 bases short and J 5 bases short, with 13 bases between. CDR1 MNHEY and CDR2 SVGAGI come from the germline V gene. The CDR3 extends over 13 amino acids. CDR3 coding DNA: TGTGCCAGCAGGTTACAGGGAGTGACTGAAGCTTTCTTT. Protein: CASRLQGVTEAFF.

A few counts support this clonotype. An end of the junction differs from the germline gene, which may be a read error. The V call is TRBV11-2, the J call TRBJ2-2, with D uncertain. This CDR3 contains 16 residues. Germline values: CDR1 SGHAT, CDR2 FQNNGV. CDR3 DNA: TGTGCCAGCGGCTTAGGTAGTGTTCGGAACACCGGGGAGCTGTTTTTT. Protein sequence: CASGLGSVRNTGELFF.